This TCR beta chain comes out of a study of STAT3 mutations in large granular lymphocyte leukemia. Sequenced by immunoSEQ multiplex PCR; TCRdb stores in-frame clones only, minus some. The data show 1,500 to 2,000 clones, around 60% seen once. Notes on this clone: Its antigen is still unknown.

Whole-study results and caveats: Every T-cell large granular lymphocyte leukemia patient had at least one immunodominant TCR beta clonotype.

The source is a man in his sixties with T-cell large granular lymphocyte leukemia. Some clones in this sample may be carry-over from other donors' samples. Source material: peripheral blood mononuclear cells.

The CDR3 region is CAWSSPQSRNTGELFF. In nucleotides, the CDR3 is TGTGCCTGGAGTTCCCCCCAGAGTAGGAACACCGGGGAGCTGTTTTTT. The chain is built from TRBV30 and TRBJ2-2; D uncertain. V shed 2 bases and J shed 1 base, with 14 bases lying between them. The CDR3 extends over 16 amino acids. CDR1 GTSNPN and CDR2 SVGIG come from the germline V gene (reference sequence).